The 16 T cell receptor beta chains in this list originate from one sample, sequenced in a study of blood T cell repertoires in COVID-19. The assay was immunoSEQ multiplex PCR, and TCRdb's table has in-frame clones only and misses some. Here the sample spans approximately 270,000 clones, about 87% being singletons. The sequenced sample was PBMCs or T cells enriched from blood (not recorded which). Source of these receptors: a woman under 40 with acute COVID-19.

This chain joins TRBV15 and TRBJ2-7; no clear D. Germline V gene lookup returns CDR1 LNHNV and CDR2 YYDKDF (reference sequence). This CDR3 is built from 14 residues. The V and J ends lost 0 bases and 3 bases respectively, with 9 bases between them. The CDR3: CATSREAKSYEQYF. For the CDR3, the DNA is TGTGCCACCAGCAGAGAGGCAAAAAGCTACGAGCAGTACTTC. The full variable domain, with the rest looked up from reference TRBV15 and TRBJ2-7, is DAMVIQNPRYQVTQFGKPVTLSCSQTLNHNVMYWYQQKSSQAPKLLFHYYDKDFNNEADTPDNFQSRRPNTSFCFLDIRSPGLGDTAMYLCATSREAKSYEQYFGPGTRLTVT.

The genes are TRBV7-2 and TRBJ2-1, with TRBD2 matching over 9 bases. This CDR3 has 13 residues. V trimming: 3 bases; J trimming: 6 bases; junction bases outside the gene matches: 0. In germline, CDR1 is SGHTA, CDR2 FQGNSA. CDR3 DNA: TGTGCCAGCAGCTTTAGCGGGAGCAATGAGCAGTTCTTC. Translation: CASSFSGSNEQFF.

Only one count was recorded for this clone. This chain joins TRBV14 and TRBJ2-1; tentatively, D is TRBD2 (6 bases). Germline loops: CDR1 SGHDN, CDR2 FVKESK. This CDR3 region has 17 residues. The V and J ends lost 4 bases and 0 bases respectively, with 16 bases between them. In nucleotides, the CDR3 is TGTGCCAGCAGCCGCGGGGTGCCGTCTGGCTCCTACAATGAGCAGTTCTTC. It encodes CASSRGVPSGSYNEQFF. The complete variable domain, with remaining parts taken from reference TRBV14 and TRBJ2-1, reads EAGVTQFPSHSVIEKGQTVTLRCDPISGHDNLYWYRRVMGKEIKFLLHFVKESKQDESGMPNNRFLAERTGGTYSTLKVQPAELEDSGVYFCASSRGVPSGSYNEQFFGPGTRLTVL.

The rearrangement uses TRBV28 and TRBJ1-2; the D is unclear. The CDR3 runs to 13 residues. Germline values: CDR1 MDHEN, CDR2 SYDVKM. With 2 bases removed from V and 4 bases from J, the gap between germline ends came to 8 bases. The CDR3 DNA sequence: TGTGCCAGCAGTTTAACAGAGATCTATGGCTACACCTTC. Its protein is CASSLTEIYGYTF.

The V call is TRBV5-1, the J call TRBJ2-2; D unclear. Trimming removed 4 bases from V and 2 bases from J, with 3 bases in between. Germline CDR1 is SGHRS and CDR2 is YFSETQ. The CDR3 loop spans 12 amino acids. The CDR3 nucleotides read TGCGCCAGCAGCCAAAACACCGGGGAGCTGTTTTTT. Translation: CASSQNTGELFF.

In this sample, this clone turned up once. V and J are TRBV5-1 and TRBJ2-7; maybe TRBD1 (6 bases). This CDR3 region has 14 residues. V dropped 3 bases and J dropped 2 bases, with 12 bases sitting between them. Germline-derived CDR1 and CDR2 are SGHRS and YFSETQ. The CDR3 spells CASSSQGTPYEQYF. CDR3 sequence (DNA): TGCGCCAGCAGCTCGCAGGGGACCCCCTACGAGCAGTACTTC.

J is TRBJ1-2 and V is TRBV6-5; TRBD1 is a possible D gene (6 bases). The CDR3 sequence is 15 residues long. V gave up 5 bases and J gave up 1 base, with 14 bases separating them. Germline V lookup: CDR1 MNHEY, CDR2 SVGAGI. The chain's CDR3 is CASSQQGQRNYGYTF. CDR3 coding DNA: TGTGCCAGCAGTCAACAGGGACAACGTAACTATGGCTACACCTTC.

This rearrangement joins TRBV28 to TRBJ1-2; TRBD1 matches 10 bases. The germline gives CDR1 MDHEN, CDR2 SYDVKM. CDR3 length: 14 amino acids. The J segment lost 5 bases and the V segment lost 2 bases, leaving 2 bases of the junction unmatched. In DNA form, the CDR3 reads TGTGCCAGCAGTTTAGGGACAGGGGTTTATGGCTACACCTTC. The encoded protein is CASSLGTGVYGYTF.

The chain employs TRBV5-1 and TRBJ1-1, with 10 bases that match TRBD1. Looked up from germline, CDR1 is SGHRS and CDR2 is YFSETQ. This CDR3 region has 16 residues. J lost 4 bases, V lost 0 bases, and 6 bases had no gene match. As DNA, the CDR3 is TGCGCCAGCAGCTTGGGGGGGACAGGGGCAAGCACTGAAGCTTTCTTT. The encoded protein is CASSLGGTGASTEAFF.

J is TRBJ2-1 and V is TRBV5-1; 11 bases line up with TRBD2. Germline assignment: CDR1 SGHRS and CDR2 YFSETQ. CDR3 length: 15 residues. With V trimmed by 2 bases and J by 9 bases, 7 bases remained unmatched. The CDR3 bases are TGCGCCAGCAGCTTAGAACTAGCGGGAGTGGGTGAGCAGTTCTTC. It translates to CASSLELAGVGEQFF.

This chain uses TRBV4-1 with TRBJ2-3; D uncertain. In germline, CDR1 is MGHRA, CDR2 YSYEKL. This CDR3 contains 15 residues. V was cut by 0 bases and J by 4 bases, with 11 bases left in between. In nucleotides, the CDR3 is TGCGCCAGCAGCCAAGAATCGTCCGGAGCAGATACGCAGTATTTT. It yields the protein CASSQESSGADTQYF.

The V gene is TRBV7-6, the J gene TRBJ1-1; D is ambiguous. Germline assignment: CDR1 SGHVS and CDR2 FNYEAQ. The CDR3 sequence is 17 residues long. The ends were cut back, 5 bases at V and 0 bases at J, with 19 bases in the middle. The CDR3 loop reads CASSQADLRVLNTEAFF. CDR3 nucleotide sequence: TGTGCCAGCAGCCAAGCGGACCTTCGGGTATTGAACACTGAAGCTTTCTTT.

This clone was observed once. The chain is built from TRBV5-5 and TRBJ1-2; 7 bases line up with TRBD1. V shed 4 bases, J shed 6 bases, and the junction held 9 bases outside the gene matches. Germline V gene lookup returns CDR1 SGHKS and CDR2 YYEKEE (reference sequence). There are 14 residues in the CDR3. This CDR3 is CASSPRQGSHGYTF. As DNA, the CDR3 is TGTGCCAGCAGCCCCCGACAGGGATCCCATGGCTACACCTTC. The variable domain in full, with the rest retrieved from reference TRBV5-5 and TRBJ1-2, is DAGVTQSPTHLIKTRGQQVTLRCSPISGHKSVSWYQQVLGQGPQFIFQYYEKEERGRGNFPDRFSARQFPNYSSELNVNALLLGDSALYLCASSPRQGSHGYTFGSGTRLTVV.

The rearrangement joins TRBV15 to TRBJ2-3, with unresolved D. Deletions cut 5 bases from V and 0 bases from J, with 15 bases between. The CDR3 totals 16 residues. Germline loops: CDR1 LNHNV, CDR2 YYDKDF (reference sequence). DNA of the CDR3: TGTGCCACCAGCCGAAGTGACTGGTACAGCACAGATACGCAGTATTTT. It translates to CATSRSDWYSTDTQYF.

J is TRBJ2-1 and V is TRBV6-5; 9 bases map to TRBD1. Germline assignment: CDR1 MNHEY and CDR2 SVGAGI. The V segment lost 5 bases and the J segment 8 bases; nucleotides outside the gene matches: 10. The CDR3 spans 15 residues. CDR3 sequence reads: CASSLFSTGGDEQFF. CDR3 DNA: TGTGCCAGCAGTCTATTTAGCACAGGGGGCGATGAGCAGTTCTTC.

The V and J genes are TRBV3-1 (or the pseudogene TRBV3-2) and TRBJ2-1; the D is unclear. Trimming cost V 4 bases and J 5 bases, with 18 bases left between them. CDR1 LGHDT and CDR2 YNNKEL come from the germline V gene (reference sequence). The CDR3 is 16 amino acids. The CDR3, as DNA: TGTGCCAGCAGCCCCAGAAAGGCGGAAGTAGACAATGAGCAGTTCTTC. It yields the protein CASSPRKAEVDNEQFF.